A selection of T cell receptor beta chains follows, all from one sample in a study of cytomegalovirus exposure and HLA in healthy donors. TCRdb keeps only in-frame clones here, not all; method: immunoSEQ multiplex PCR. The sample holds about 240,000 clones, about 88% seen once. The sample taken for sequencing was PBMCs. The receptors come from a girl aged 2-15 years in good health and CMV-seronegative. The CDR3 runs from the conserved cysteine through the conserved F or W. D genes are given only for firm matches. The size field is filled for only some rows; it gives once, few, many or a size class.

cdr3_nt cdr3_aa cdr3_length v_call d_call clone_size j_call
TGCGCCAGCAGCCAAGATCAGGCAGGGCGGCGATATGGCTACACCTTC CASSQDQAGRRYGYTF 16 TRBV4-1 NA NA TRBJ1-2
TGTGCCACCTGGGACAGGGGGCTTGCAGATACGCAGTATTTT CATWDRGLADTQYF 14 TRBV27 TRBD1 NA TRBJ2-3
TGTGCCAGCAGCTTGGTCGGGACAGGGAACTATGGCTACACCTTC CASSLVGTGNYGYTF 15 TRBV5-8 TRBD1 NA TRBJ1-2
TGTGCCAGCAGCTTAGCGGCTACAGGGGCCGTCACCGGGGAGCTGTTTTTT CASSLAATGAVTGELFF 17 TRBV7-6 TRBD1 NA TRBJ2-2
TGTGCCAGCAGTGAAGGTAAGGGGCACACTGAAGCTTTCTTT CASSEGKGHTEAFF 14 TRBV6-1 NA NA TRBJ1-1
TGTGCCAGCACCTCTCACACTGAAGCTTTCTTT CASTSHTEAFF 11 TRBV28 NA NA TRBJ1-1
TGTGCCACCAGCAGGTTCCAGGGAGGAACTGAAGCTTTCTTT CATSRFQGGTEAFF 14 TRBV15 NA NA TRBJ1-1
TGCGCCAGCAGCCCTCCCGACAGGGTGTATTACGAGCAGTACTTC CASSPPDRVYYEQYF 15 TRBV4-1 TRBD1 NA TRBJ2-7
TGTGCCGGCAGCTTTGGACAGGGTCGGAACATTCAGTACTTC CAGSFGQGRNIQYF 14 TRBV5-6 TRBD1 NA TRBJ2-4
TGTGCCAGCAGCTTAAAAGGACTAGCGGGGGGGCACGGTGAGCAGTTCTTC CASSLKGLAGGHGEQFF 17 TRBV7-3 TRBD2 once TRBJ2-1
TGCGCCAGCAGCGGGCGACTAGCGGGAGGGAGCTACGAGCAGTACTTC CASSGRLAGGSYEQYF 16 TRBV5-1 TRBD2 NA TRBJ2-7
TGTGCCAGCAGTGAAGCTTGGAGGGTAGGATCACCCCTCCACTTT CASSEAWRVGSPLHF 15 TRBV6-1 NA NA TRBJ1-6
TGTGCCAGCAGTGCTGGGTATAGAGGCACCCACACAGATACGCAGTATTTT CASSAGYRGTHTDTQYF 17 TRBV25-1 NA NA TRBJ2-3
TGTGCCAGCAGCGTAGAGCGCCCCTTTGACAGCCCGAACACCGGGGAGCTGTTTTTT CASSVERPFDSPNTGELFF 19 TRBV9 NA NA TRBJ2-2
TGTGCCAGCAGTGCCCACAGGGCTTACAATGAGCAGTTCTTC CASSAHRAYNEQFF 14 TRBV6-1 NA NA TRBJ2-1
TGTGCCAGCAGCCAAGTCGGAGGCCGTAGCACAGATACGCAGTATTTT CASSQVGGRSTDTQYF 16 TRBV4-2 NA NA TRBJ2-3
TGTGCCAGCAGCCCCCGAGCCCTGACGGGACTAGTCAATGAGCAGTTCTTC CASSPRALTGLVNEQFF 17 TRBV9 TRBD2 NA TRBJ2-1
TGTGCCATCAGCGCGGACAGGGGGGACACTGAAGCTTTCTTT CAISADRGDTEAFF 14 TRBV10-3 TRBD1 few TRBJ1-1
TGTGCCAGCAGTTACTGGCGCGGGGGGGCCAATGAGCAGTTCTTC CASSYWRGGANEQFF 15 TRBV6-5 TRBD2 few TRBJ2-1
TGTGCCAGCAGCTTGGGCAGGGGCAACGAGCAGTACTTC CASSLGRGNEQYF 13 TRBV5-4 NA NA TRBJ2-7
TGTGCCAGCAGCCAGGGGACAGGGGCTAACTATGGCTACACCTTC CASSQGTGANYGYTF 15 TRBV6-5 TRBD1 NA TRBJ1-2
TGTGCCAGCAGCCCGTGGACAGGGGGGTACGAGCAGTACTTC CASSPWTGGYEQYF 14 TRBV7-2 TRBD1 NA TRBJ2-7
TGTGCCAGTAGTACCGGGACAGGGGTCACCGGGGAGCTGTTTTTT CASSTGTGVTGELFF 15 TRBV19 TRBD1 NA TRBJ2-2
TGTGCCAGCAGCTTTCAGGGGAGCGAAAAACTGTTTTTT CASSFQGSEKLFF 13 TRBV5-4 NA NA TRBJ1-4
TGTGCCAGCAGTGAAACAGCCGAGCAGTACTTC CASSETAEQYF 11 TRBV2 NA NA TRBJ2-7
TGCGCCAGCAGCTTGGCCGGGACTAGCGGGATCCATGAGCAGTTCTTC CASSLAGTSGIHEQFF 16 TRBV5-1 TRBD2 NA TRBJ2-1
TGTGCCAGCAGTTACTACTCTAGCACTGAGCAGTTCTTC CASSYYSSTEQFF 13 TRBV6-5 NA NA TRBJ2-1
TGCAGCGTTTCCGATTTCCAGGGGCGGCAGTACTTC CSVSDFQGRQYF 12 TRBV29-1 NA NA TRBJ2-7